This T cell receptor beta chain was observed in a study of blood T cell repertoires in COVID-19. Libraries were prepared by immunoSEQ multiplex PCR; TCRdb keeps only in-frame clonotypes and omits some of them. The table records approximately 170,000 clones, approximately 81% of them present only once. Before being deemed recovered, Cohort 3 donors had two negative PCRs, clearance, or symptom resolution. Germline loops: CDR1 SGHNT, CDR2 YENEEA. The CDR3 sequence is 13 residues long. J was trimmed by 5 bases and V by 2 bases; bases with no gene match: 2. Sequenced sample: PBMCs or T cells enriched from blood (not recorded which). This receptor was identified in a woman aged 50 to 60 who had recovered from COVID-19. This chain connects TRBV11-3 to TRBJ2-7, with TRBD1 identical over 8 bases. Here the CDR3 reads CASSLTGGNEQYF. CDR3 in DNA: TGTGCCAGCAGCTTAACAGGGGGGAACGAGCAGTACTTC.